This T cell receptor beta chain derives from a study of T cell responses to AZD1222 COVID-19 vaccine (dated by TCRdb to the early 2020s). With regard to the full study: AZD1222 recipients whose second dose came at about 4 weeks and those whose second dose came at about 12 weeks were combined into one group, since spike-specific TCR depth and breadth did not differ between the two schedules. A total of 233 trial participants underwent TCR sequencing, of whom around 200 received two doses of AZD1222 and some 25 received two doses of the MenACWY control vaccine. Trial participants were enrolled into age subgroups of 18-55, 56-69 and 70-plus years, which contained approximately 150, 28 and 58 TCR-sequenced participants, respectively.

The CDR3 regions of human TCRbeta chains were subjected to immunosequencing. The authors' analysis ran thus. Repertoire TCRs were checked for matches against a reference library of SARS-CoV-2-specific TCRs that had been generated using the MIRA antigen-specificity platform. Breadth was defined as the fraction of unique TCRs that were SARS-CoV-2-associated, and depth was defined as the fraction of total T cells that were SARS-CoV-2-associated. Using the MIRA data, each spike-specific TCR was mapped to the spike region that the TCR reacts to and placed in a CD4 or CD8 class. Log10-transformed breadth and depth values were compared by one-way ANOVA with Sidak's multiple comparisons tests. TCRdb's version of the immuneACCESS table is confined to in-frame rearrangements and falls short of the full clone set. An unresolved V gene accounts for under half of the shortfall where checked; the remainder is of unknown origin. V, J and clone size reflect that table, while D and trimming were determined from the DNA. For this sample the table gives about 110,000 clones, of which 90% were detected only once. The ten largest clonotypes hold 5% to 6% of the sample.

Broad study findings and their caveats: Because no day 14 peak-response samples were available, repertoires were characterized only after the peak T cell response. Spike-specific TCR breadth and depth rose significantly after two AZD1222 doses compared with day 0 and with MenACWY recipients. Nearly half of unique spike-specific TCRs reportedly recognized epitopes outside regions mutated in the B.1.351 and B.1.1.7 variants. The 56-69-year group was small, and its depth increase did not reach significance, likely because of low power. The whole spike protein was spanned by vaccine-associated CD4 TCRs, and dominant responses were seen in regions 160-218 and 743-854. Conclusions about previously exposed vaccinees are limited because only a handful of AZD1222 recipients were SARS-CoV-2 seropositive at baseline. Participants were mostly white British, with more females than males. The authors suggested clonal diversity may have been underestimated.

CDR1 and CDR2 are drawn from the germline V gene: SGHRS, YFSETQ. V is clipped by 0 bases and J by 5 bases, and the sequence between their germline boundaries is 4 bases long. The CDR3 measures 12 amino acids from cysteine to phenylalanine. The CDR3 DNA has 36 bases and is translated from base 1. This clone was picked up one time. The antigen this receptor binds is unknown. Base-call qualities are not available, and no considerably larger clone is one nucleotide away. The time point tag for this specimen amounts to: baseline before first vaccination. Samples from vaccinated people were obtained from the UK trials COV001 and COV002, which included a single-blind randomized controlled phase 2/3 trial of AZD1222 (ChAdOx1 nCoV-19) in healthy adults. For TCRbeta chain sequencing, PBMC samples were collected from trial participants at day 0 and at day 28 after the second dose.

The sequence is built from TRBV5-1 and TRBJ2-3; the D gene lacks a confident call. Source: peripheral blood, taken on day 0 of AZD1222 vaccination. The receptor was derived from an adult in good health. The DNA reads TGCGCCAGCAGCTTGGGGAGAGATACGCAGTATTTT. Its protein is CASSLGRDTQYF.